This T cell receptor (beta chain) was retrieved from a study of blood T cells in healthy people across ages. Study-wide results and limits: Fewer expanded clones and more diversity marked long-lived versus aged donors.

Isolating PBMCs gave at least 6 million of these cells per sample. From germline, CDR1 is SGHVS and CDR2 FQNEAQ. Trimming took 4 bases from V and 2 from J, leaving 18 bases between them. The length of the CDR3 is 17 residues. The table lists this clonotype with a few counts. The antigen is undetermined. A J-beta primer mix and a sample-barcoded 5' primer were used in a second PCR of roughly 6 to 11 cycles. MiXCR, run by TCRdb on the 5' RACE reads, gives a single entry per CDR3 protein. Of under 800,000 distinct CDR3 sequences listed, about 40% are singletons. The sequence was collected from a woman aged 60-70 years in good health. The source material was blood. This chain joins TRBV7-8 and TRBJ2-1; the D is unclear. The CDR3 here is CASSSLRSGSPYNEQFF. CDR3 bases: TGTGCCAGCAGCTCCCTAAGGTCCGGGTCTCCCTACAATGAGCAGTTCTTC.